This TCR beta chain was documented in a study of breast tumors, draining lymph nodes, adjacent tissues. Study-wide results and caveats: Tumor and nontumor repertoires were significantly more similar in luminal-like than in basal-like breast cancer. Most tumor T cells seemingly derive from lymph node, then expand in tumor. Compared with lymph nodes, tumors were less diverse; compared with nontumor tissue, more.

V lost 5 bases, J lost 9 bases, and 16 bases lay in between. Looked up from germline, CDR1 is SGHTA and CDR2 is FQGNSA. CDR3 length: 13 amino acids. TCRdb re-called the multiplex PCR reads through MiXCR, storing one row per CDR3 protein. The sample carries 84,000 or so distinct CDR3 sequences, approximately 29% recorded once. At least ten counts were recorded for this clonotype. The antigen is unknown. Breast cancer patients provided tissue from their axillary draining lymph nodes. Sequencing was done on a sample of axillary lymph node tissue. The receptor was derived from a female donor with breast cancer. Some clones in this sample may be carry-over from other donors' samples. The chain recombines TRBV7-2 with TRBJ1-2, with D tentatively TRBD1 (5 bases). The CDR3 DNA reads TGTGCCAGCAGCACACCGGGACGTAACAGCTACACCTTC. It encodes CASSTPGRNSYTF.